This T cell receptor beta chain was found in a study of blood T cell repertoires in COVID-19. Background on the study: Samples of COVID-19 (acute and convalescent) were obtained from the United States, Italy and Spain. T cells, B-cell-depleted T cells, or PBMCs supplied cDNA or gDNA.

This CDR3 is 19 amino acids long. Germline CDR1 reads SGHTA; CDR2 reads FQGNSA. The V segment lost 3 bases and the J segment 0 bases; nucleotides outside the gene matches: 13. In the original analysis: Amplifying reference gene primers gave estimates of nucleated cell counts. Data came from immunoSEQ multiplex PCR; TCRdb stores just in-frame clones and leaves some out. Clonal size and the V and J genes are those of that table, whereas D and trimming came from the DNA. Of 250,000 or so clones listed, around 87% are singletons. The sample comprised peripheral blood. The source of this sequence is a woman in her sixties with COVID-19, enrolled during active disease. The chain recombines TRBV7-2 with TRBJ1-5; 8 nucleotides line up with TRBD1. CDR3 sequence (DNA): TGTGCCAGCAGCTTCCGATCGGACAGGGTAAAGGGTAGCAATCAGCCCCAGCATTTT. Amino acids: CASSFRSDRVKGSNQPQHF.